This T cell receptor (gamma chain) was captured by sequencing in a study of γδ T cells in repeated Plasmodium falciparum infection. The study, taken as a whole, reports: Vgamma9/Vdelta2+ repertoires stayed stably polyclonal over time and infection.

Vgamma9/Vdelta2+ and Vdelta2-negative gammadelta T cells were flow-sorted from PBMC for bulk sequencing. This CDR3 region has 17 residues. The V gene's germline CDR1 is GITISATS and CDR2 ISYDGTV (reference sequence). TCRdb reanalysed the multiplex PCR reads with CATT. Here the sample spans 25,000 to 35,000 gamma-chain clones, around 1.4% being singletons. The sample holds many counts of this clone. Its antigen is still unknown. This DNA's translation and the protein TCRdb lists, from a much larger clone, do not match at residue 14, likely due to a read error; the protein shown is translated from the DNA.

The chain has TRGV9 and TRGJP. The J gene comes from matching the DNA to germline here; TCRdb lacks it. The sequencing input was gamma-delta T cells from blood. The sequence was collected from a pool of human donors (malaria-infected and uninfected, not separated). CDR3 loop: CALWEVVSELGKKTKVF. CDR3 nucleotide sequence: TGTGCCTTGTGGGAGGTGGTATCCGAGTTGGGCAAAAAAACCAAGGTATTT.